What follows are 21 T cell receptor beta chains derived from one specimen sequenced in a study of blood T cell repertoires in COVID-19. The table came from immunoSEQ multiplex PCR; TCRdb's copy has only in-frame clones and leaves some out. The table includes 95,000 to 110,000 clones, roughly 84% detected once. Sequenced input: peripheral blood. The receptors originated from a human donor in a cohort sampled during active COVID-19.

The DNA of the CDR3 is TGTGCCAGCAGTTCCGGACAGTCATACCGCTACGAGCAGTACTTC. Amino acid sequence: CASSSGQSYRYEQYF. This chain connects TRBV28 to TRBJ2-7, with TRBD1 as a possible D gene (6 bases). Germline CDR1 MDHEN, CDR2 SYDVKM. The CDR3 has 15 amino acids. V lost 4 bases and J 3 bases, leaving 16 bases between the germline ends.

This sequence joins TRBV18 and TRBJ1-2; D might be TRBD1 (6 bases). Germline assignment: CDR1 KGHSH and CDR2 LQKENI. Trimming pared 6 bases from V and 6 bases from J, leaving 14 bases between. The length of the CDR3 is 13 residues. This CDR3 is CASSLQGKDGYTF. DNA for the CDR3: TGTGCCAGCTCCCTACAGGGTAAAGATGGCTACACCTTC.

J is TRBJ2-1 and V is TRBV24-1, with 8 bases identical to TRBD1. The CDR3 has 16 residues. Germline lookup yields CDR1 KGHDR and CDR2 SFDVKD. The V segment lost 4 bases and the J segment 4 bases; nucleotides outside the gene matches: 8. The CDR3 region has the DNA TGTGCCACCAGTGACTTCGGACAGGGTGGGTACAATGAGCAGTTCTTC. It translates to CATSDFGQGGYNEQFF.

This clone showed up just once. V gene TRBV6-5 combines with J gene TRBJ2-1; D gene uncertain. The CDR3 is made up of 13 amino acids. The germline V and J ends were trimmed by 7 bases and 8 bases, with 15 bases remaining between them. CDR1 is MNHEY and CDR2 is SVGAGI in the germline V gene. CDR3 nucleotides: TGTGCCAGCACCCCCCCCGGCAGCGATGAGCAGTTCTTC. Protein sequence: CASTPPGSDEQFF.

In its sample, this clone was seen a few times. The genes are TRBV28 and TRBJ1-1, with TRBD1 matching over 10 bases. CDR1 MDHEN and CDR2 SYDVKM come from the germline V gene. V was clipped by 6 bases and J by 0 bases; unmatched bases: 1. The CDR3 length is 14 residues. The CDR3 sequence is CASRGTGVNTEAFF. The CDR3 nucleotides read TGTGCCAGCAGAGGGACAGGGGTGAACACTGAAGCTTTCTTT.

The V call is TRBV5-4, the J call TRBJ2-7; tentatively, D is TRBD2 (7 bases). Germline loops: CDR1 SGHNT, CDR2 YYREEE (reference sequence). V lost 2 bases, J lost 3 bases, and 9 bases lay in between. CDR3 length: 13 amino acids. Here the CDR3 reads CASSFGGHYEQYF. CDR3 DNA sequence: TGTGCCAGCAGCTTCGGGGGGCACTACGAGCAGTACTTC.

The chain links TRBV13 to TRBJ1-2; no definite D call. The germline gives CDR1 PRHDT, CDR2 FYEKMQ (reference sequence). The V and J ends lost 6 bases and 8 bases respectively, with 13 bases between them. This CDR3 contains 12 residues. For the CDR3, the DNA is TGTGCCAGCAGTGCTTCTCGGTGGGGCTACACCTTC. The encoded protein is CASSASRWGYTF.

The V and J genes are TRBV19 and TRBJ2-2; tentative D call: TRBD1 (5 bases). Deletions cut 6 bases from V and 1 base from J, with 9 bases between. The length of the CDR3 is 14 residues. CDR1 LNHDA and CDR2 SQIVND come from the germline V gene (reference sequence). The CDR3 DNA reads TGTGCCAGTAGCCAAACAGGGAACACCGGGGAGCTGTTTTTT. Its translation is CASSQTGNTGELFF.

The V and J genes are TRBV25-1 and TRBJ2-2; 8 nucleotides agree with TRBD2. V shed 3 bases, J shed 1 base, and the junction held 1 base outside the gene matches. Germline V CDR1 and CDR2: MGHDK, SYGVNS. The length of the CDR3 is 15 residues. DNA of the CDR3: TGTGCCAGCAGTGATAGCGGGGTGAACACCGGGGAGCTGTTTTTT. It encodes CASSDSGVNTGELFF. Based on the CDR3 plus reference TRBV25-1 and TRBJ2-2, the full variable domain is EADIYQTPRYLVIGTGKKITLECSQTMGHDKMYWYQQDPGMELHLIHYSYGVNSTEKGDLSSESTVSRIRTEHFPLTLESARPSHTSQYLCASSDSGVNTGELFFGEGSRLTVL.

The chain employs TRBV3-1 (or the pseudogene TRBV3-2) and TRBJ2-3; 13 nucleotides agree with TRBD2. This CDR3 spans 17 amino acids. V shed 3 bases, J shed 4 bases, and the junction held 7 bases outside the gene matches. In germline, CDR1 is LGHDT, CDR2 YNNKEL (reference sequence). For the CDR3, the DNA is TGTGCCAGCAGCCATAACGGACTAGCGGGAGTTGCAGATACGCAGTATTTT. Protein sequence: CASSHNGLAGVADTQYF.

The chain's CDR3 is CASSLSPGTGGELFF. In DNA form, the CDR3 reads TGTGCCAGCAGTTTGAGTCCCGGGACTGGCGGGGAGCTGTTTTTT. The chain has TRBV28 and TRBJ2-2; TRBD2 is a possible D gene (6 bases). CDR1 is MDHEN, CDR2 SYDVKM, per germline. Trimming pared 3 bases from V and 7 bases from J, leaving 15 bases between. The CDR3 covers 15 residues.

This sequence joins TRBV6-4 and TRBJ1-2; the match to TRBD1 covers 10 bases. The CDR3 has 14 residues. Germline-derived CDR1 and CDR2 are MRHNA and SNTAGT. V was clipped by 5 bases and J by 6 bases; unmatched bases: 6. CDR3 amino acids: CASSPTGTGDGYTF. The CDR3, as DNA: TGTGCCAGCAGTCCAACCGGGACAGGGGATGGCTACACCTTC.

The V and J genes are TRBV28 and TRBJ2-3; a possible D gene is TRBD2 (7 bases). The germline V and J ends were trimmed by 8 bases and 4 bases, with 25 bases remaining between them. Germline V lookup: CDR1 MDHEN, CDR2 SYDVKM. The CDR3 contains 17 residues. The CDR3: CASLEPTGGGSPDTQYF. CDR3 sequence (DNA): TGTGCCAGCCTAGAACCGACGGGGGGCGGGTCGCCAGATACGCAGTATTTT.

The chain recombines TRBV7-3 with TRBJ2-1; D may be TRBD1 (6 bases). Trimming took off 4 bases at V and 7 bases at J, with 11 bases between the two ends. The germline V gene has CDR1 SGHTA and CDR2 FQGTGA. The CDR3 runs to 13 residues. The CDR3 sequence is CASSYRQANEQFF. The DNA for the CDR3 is TGTGCCAGCAGCTACCGACAGGCAAATGAGCAGTTCTTC.

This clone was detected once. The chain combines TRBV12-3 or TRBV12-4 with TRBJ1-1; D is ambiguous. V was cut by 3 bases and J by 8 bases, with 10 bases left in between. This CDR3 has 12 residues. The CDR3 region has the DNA TGTGCCAGCAGTTTCCGCCACTCCGAAGCTTTCTTT. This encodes CASSFRHSEAFF.

The CDR3 DNA is TGCAGCGCTAAACAGGGAAGGGGCACCATATATTTT. It encodes CSAKQGRGTIYF. The genes are TRBV29-1 and TRBJ1-3; perhaps TRBD1 as D (6 bases). The CDR3 has 12 amino acids. Per the germline V gene, CDR1 is SQVTM and CDR2 is ANQGSEA. Deletions cut 7 bases from V and 9 bases from J, with 16 bases between.

The CDR3, as DNA: TGTGCCAGTAGTGGCGACAGGGATGGGGCGAATAATTCACCCCTCCACTTT. Residues: CASSGDRDGANNSPLHF. The chain combines TRBV19 with TRBJ1-6; TRBD1 agrees at 7 bases. Trimming took 5 bases from V and 5 from J; bases not matched to a gene: 12. The length of the CDR3 is 17 residues. In germline, CDR1 is LNHDA, CDR2 SQIVND (reference sequence).

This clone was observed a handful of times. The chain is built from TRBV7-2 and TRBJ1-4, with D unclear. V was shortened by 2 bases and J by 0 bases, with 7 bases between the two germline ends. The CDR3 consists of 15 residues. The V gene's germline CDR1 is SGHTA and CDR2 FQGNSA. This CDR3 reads CASSLYSTTNEKLFF. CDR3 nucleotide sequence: TGTGCCAGCAGCTTATACAGCACAACTAATGAAAAACTGTTTTTT.

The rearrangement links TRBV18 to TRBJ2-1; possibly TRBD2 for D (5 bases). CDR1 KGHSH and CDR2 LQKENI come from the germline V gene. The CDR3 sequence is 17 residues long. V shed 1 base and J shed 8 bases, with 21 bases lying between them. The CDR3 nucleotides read TGTGCCAGCTCACCACTCGCCTCGGGAAATGAGAGAGATGAGCAGTTCTTC. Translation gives CASSPLASGNERDEQFF.

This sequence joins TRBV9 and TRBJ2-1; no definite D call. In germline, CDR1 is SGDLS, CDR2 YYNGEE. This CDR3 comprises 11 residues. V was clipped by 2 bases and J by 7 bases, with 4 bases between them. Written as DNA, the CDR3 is TGTGCCAGCAGCGTGAGTAATGAGCAGTTCTTC. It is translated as CASSVSNEQFF.

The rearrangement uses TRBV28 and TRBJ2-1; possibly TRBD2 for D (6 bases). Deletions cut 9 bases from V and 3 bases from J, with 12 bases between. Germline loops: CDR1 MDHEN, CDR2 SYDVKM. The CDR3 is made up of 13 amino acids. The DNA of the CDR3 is TGTGCCAGTACGGGACTCTTCTACAATGAGCAGTTCTTC. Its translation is CASTGLFYNEQFF. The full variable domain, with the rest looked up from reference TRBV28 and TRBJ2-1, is DVKVTQSSRYLVKRTGEKVFLECVQDMDHENMFWYRQDPGLGLRLIYFSYDVKMKEKGDIPEGYSVSREKKERFSLILESASTNQTSMYLCASTGLFYNEQFFGPGTRLTVL.